The T cell receptor beta chain described here comes from a study of CD8 T cells in ankylosing spondylitis (dated 2017 in TCRdb). Some background on the complete study: The study profiled T cell receptor beta repertoires in healthy donors and ankylosing spondylitis patients to find disease-linked TCR variants. The full study cohort comprised some 27 ankylosing spondylitis patients and over a hundred healthy donors. Peripheral blood was sampled, and synovial fluid was also collected from ankylosing spondylitis patients.

The instrument given in TCRdb is Illumina HiSeq 2500. Quantitative 5'-RACE with molecular barcodes was the method used to prepare the TCR beta libraries. On the authors' methods: A new computational method based on a probabilistic model of VDJ rearrangement was used to identify disease-linked TCR variants. TCRdb applied fastp at Q25 and MiXCR to the public reads, then kept only in-frame beta chains. A single entry per CDR3 protein holds the most common genes and DNA from its merged rows. The V and J calls and clone size come from TCRdb's table, not from the authors' own analysis. The sample contains 750,000 to 850,000 distinct CDR3 sequences, about 10% of them found a single time. About 0.5% of the sample belongs to the ten largest clones. The investigation overall reported the following: Some of the motif variants had been reported before in the synovial fluid and blood of reactive arthritis patients, a finding that suggests common disease-initiation mechanisms. Significant enrichment of the disease-linked clones was reported in matched synovial fluid samples from ankylosing spondylitis patients. In peripheral blood, the disease-linked clones were found at relatively low frequencies and had a CD8+ phenotype. A TCR beta motif made up of roughly eight highly homologous amino acid variants appeared to be characteristic of blood from ankylosing spondylitis patients.

The germline V gene (reference sequence) gives CDR1 as DFQATT and CDR2 as SNEGSKA. V drops 5 bases and J drops 6 bases, leaving 9 bases in between. Its CDR3 holds 11 amino acids, cysteine through phenylalanine. The CDR3 DNA has 33 bases and is translated from base 1. On this clonotype itself: Which antigen it targets is not known. Base quality data are lacking; no much larger clone is found one base away.

The sequenced material came from blood, either unsorted or a sorted T cell fraction (not recorded which). The sequence links TRBV20-1 to TRBJ2-3; no D gene is confidently identified. The receptor was derived from a male donor with ankylosing spondylitis. The CDR3 region reads CSAELRDTQYF. The nucleotide sequence is TGCAGTGCTGAACTACGGGATACGCAGTATTTT.